The clone carrying this T cell receptor beta chain has a handful of counts. This table comes from immunoSEQ multiplex PCR, and its TCRdb copy is limited to in-frame clones, with some not included. The sample has 25,000 to 35,000 clones, roughly four fifths seen once. The data were obtained in a study of radiotherapy plus CTLA-4 blockade in lung cancer. Alongside CTLA-4 blockade with ipilimumab, patients with chemo-refractory metastatic non-small-cell lung cancer received focal radiation. The clonotype was recovered from a human donor with non-small cell lung cancer that progressed on radiotherapy plus ipilimumab. The sequencing here drew on peripheral blood, taken from a patient treated with radiotherapy plus ipilimumab.

The CDR3 DNA follows: TGCAGCGTTGCGAGGCCCAGCTCCTACGAGCAGTACTTC. The encoded protein is CSVARPSSYEQYF. The chain couples TRBV29-1 to TRBJ2-7, with unresolved D. Germline CDR1 and CDR2: SQVTM and ANQGSEA. The CDR3 has 13 residues. V lost 4 bases and J lost 0, with 10 bases in between.